This TCR beta chain was sequenced for a study of neoadjuvant anti-PD-1 for oral cavity cancer. Study overall: Non-progressing patients received a fourth nivolumab dose near day 43, then surgery on days 50-56.

In this sample, this clone turned up a few times. The method was immunoSEQ multiplex PCR; TCRdb's version includes in-frame clones alone and lacks a portion of them. The sample contains almost 6,000 clones, less than 65% of which appear only once. V was clipped by 4 bases and J by 6 bases, with 10 bases between them. The CDR3 runs 13 residues. Germline CDR1 is SGHRS and CDR2 is YFSETQ. Stated time point: after neoadjuvant nivolumab, at surgical resection. V gene TRBV5-1 combines with J gene TRBJ2-2, with no clear D. The sequence derives from a person aged 40 to 85 with oral cavity squamous cell carcinoma. Sequencing used tumor tissue, obtained after nivolumab (anti-PD-1) treatment. The CDR3 loop reads CASSPPSPGELFF. CDR3 nucleotide sequence: TGCGCCAGCAGCCCTCCGAGTCCCGGGGAGCTGTTTTTT.